One TCR beta chain is described in this entry. The data belong to a study of cytomegalovirus exposure and HLA in healthy donors. Trimming stripped 1 base from V and 7 bases from J, with 11 bases between. Germline CDR1 MGHRA, CDR2 YSYEKL. The CDR3 has 13 amino acids. The data were produced by immunoSEQ multiplex PCR, yet TCRdb's version contains in-frame clones alone and is incomplete. Here the sample spans more than 100,000 clones, around 89% being singletons. What was sequenced was PBMCs. This sequence joins TRBV4-1 and TRBJ2-7; no clear D. This TCR came from a woman between 18 and 29 years old in good health and CMV-seropositive. The CDR3 DNA reads TGCGCCAGCAGCCAAGGCCCTTCCGGGGAGCAGTACTTC. This encodes CASSQGPSGEQYF.